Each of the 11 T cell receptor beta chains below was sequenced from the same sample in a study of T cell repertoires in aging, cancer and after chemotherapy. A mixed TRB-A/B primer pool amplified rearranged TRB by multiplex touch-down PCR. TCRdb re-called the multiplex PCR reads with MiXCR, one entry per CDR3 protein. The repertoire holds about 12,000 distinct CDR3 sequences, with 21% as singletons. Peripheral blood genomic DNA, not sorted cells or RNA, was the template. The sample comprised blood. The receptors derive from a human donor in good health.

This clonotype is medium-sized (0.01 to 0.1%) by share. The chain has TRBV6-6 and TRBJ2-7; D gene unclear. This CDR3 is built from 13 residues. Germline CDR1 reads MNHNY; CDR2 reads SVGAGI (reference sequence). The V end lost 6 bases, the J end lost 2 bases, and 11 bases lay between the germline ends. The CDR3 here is CASSPGQTYEQYF. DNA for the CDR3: TGTGCCAGCAGCCCTGGGCAAACCTACGAGCAGTACTTC.

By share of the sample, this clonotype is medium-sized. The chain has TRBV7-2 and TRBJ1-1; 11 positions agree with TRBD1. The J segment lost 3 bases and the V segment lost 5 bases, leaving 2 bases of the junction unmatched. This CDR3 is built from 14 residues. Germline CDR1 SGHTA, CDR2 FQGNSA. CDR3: CASSGDRGYTEAFF. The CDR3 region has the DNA TGTGCCAGCAGCGGGGACAGGGGGTACACTGAAGCTTTCTTT.

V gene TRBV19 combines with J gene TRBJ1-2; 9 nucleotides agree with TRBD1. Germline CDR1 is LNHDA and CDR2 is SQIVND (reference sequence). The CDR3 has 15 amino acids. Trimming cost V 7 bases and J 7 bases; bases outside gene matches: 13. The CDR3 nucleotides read TGTGCCAGTAACGCACCTCCGGGACAGGGATTTGGCTACACCTTC. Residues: CASNAPPGQGFGYTF.

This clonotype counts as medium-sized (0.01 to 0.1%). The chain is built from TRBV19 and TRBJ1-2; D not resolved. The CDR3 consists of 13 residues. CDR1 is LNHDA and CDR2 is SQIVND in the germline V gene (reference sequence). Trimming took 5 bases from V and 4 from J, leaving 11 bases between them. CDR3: CASSSGAGYGYTF. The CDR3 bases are TGTGCCAGTAGTTCCGGCGCAGGCTATGGCTACACCTTC.

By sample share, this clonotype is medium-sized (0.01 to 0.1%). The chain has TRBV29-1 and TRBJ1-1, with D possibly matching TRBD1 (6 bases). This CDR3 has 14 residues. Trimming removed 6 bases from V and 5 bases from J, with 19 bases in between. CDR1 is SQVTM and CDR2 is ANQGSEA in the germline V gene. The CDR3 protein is CSVAGGGGLTEAFF. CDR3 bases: TGCAGCGTCGCTGGGGGTGGGGGCTTGACTGAAGCTTTCTTT.

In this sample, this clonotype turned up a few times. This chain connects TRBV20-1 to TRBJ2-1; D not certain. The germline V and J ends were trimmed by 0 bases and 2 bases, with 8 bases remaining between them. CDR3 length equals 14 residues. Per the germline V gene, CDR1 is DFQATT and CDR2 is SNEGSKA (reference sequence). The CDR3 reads CSAREPGTYNEQFF. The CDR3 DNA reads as TGCAGTGCTAGAGAGCCAGGAACCTACAATGAGCAGTTCTTC.

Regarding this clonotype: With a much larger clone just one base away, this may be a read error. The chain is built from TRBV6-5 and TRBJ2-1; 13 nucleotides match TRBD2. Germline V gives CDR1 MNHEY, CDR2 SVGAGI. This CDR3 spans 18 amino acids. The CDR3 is CASSKTSGGHSSYKEQFF. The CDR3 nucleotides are TGTGCCAGCAGTAAGACTAGCGGGGGGCATAGCTCCTACAAAGAGCAGTTCTTC.

In DNA form, the CDR3 reads TGTGCCAGCAGACAGACTAGCGGGGGTCCAACCTACGAGCAGTACTTC. The encoded protein is CASRQTSGGPTYEQYF. The chain links TRBV6-2 or TRBV6-3 to TRBJ2-7, with TRBD2 identical over 12 bases. Germline V gene data show CDR1 as MNHEY and CDR2 as SVGEGT. The CDR3 length is 16 residues. V lost 6 bases and J lost 2; bases outside the gene matches: 8.

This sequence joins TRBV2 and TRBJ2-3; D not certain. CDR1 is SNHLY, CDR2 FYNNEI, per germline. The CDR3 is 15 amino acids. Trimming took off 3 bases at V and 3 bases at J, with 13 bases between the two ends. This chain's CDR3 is CASSEPDLGTDTQYF. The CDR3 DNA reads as TGTGCCAGCAGTGAGCCCGACCTAGGAACAGATACGCAGTATTTT.

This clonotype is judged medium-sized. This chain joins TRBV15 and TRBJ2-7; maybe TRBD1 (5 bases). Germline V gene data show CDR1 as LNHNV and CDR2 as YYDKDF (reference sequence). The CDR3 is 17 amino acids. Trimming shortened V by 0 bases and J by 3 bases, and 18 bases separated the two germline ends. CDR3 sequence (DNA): TGTGCCACCAGCAGAGATTCAGGGTTCATGTCGTTCTACGAGCAGTACTTC. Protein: CATSRDSGFMSFYEQYF.

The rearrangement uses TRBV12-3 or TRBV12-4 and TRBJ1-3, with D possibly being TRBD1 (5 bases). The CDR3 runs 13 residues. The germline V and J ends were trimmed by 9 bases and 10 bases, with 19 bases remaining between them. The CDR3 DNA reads TGTGCCAGTGGGGGGGACGGAGGACAAACCATATATTTT. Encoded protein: CASGGDGGQTIYF.